The subject of this entry is one T cell receptor (beta chain). The antigen is unknown. This sample is part of a study of T cell responses to AZD1222 COVID-19 vaccine. Study-level findings and limits: Baseline serostatus was positive in only a handful of AZD1222 recipients.

Clones were read by immunoSEQ multiplex PCR, and TCRdb kept only the in-frame ones, dropping some. Of 80,000 or so clones listed, around three quarters are singletons. V shed 4 bases and J shed 8 bases, with 14 bases lying between them. The length of the CDR3 is 13 residues. The TCR comes from an adult who received the MenACWY meningococcal vaccine as a control. V and J are TRBV12-3 or TRBV12-4 and TRBJ1-2; D is unclear. This specimen consisted of peripheral blood, obtained 28 days after the second dose of the MenACWY control vaccine. CDR3 sequence reads: CASSSREGGGYTF. CDR3 sequence (DNA): TGTGCCAGCAGTTCCCGGGAGGGTGGAGGCTACACCTTC.